This TCR beta chain was found in a study of blood T cell repertoires in COVID-19. On the study more broadly: The United States, Italy and Spain were the sources of the acute and convalescent COVID-19 samples. PBMCs, B-cell-depleted T cells, or T cells were the source of the cDNA or gDNA that made up the material.

Per germline, CDR1 MNHEY and CDR2 SVGEGT. The CDR3 runs 15 residues. Unmatched junction bases numbered 10, after V lost 6 bases and J lost 5 bases. In the study's own analysis: Reference gene primers were amplified, and this amplification served to estimate nucleated cell counts. The method was immunoSEQ multiplex PCR; TCRdb's version includes in-frame clones alone and lacks a portion of them. V and J calls and clone size are as listed in that table; D and trimming were resolved from the DNA. The table includes some 67,000 clones, about nine tenths detected once. Sequencing was performed on peripheral blood. The V and J genes are TRBV6-2 or TRBV6-3 and TRBJ2-3; 8 bases line up with TRBD1. The source is a woman aged 18-30 years with acute or convalescent COVID-19. Here the CDR3 reads CASSFTGQAVDTQYF. DNA of the CDR3: TGTGCCAGCAGCTTCACGGGACAGGCGGTAGATACGCAGTATTTT.